At least ten counts were recorded for the clone carrying this T cell receptor (beta chain). These data belong to a study of T cells in Graves' hyperthyroidism and ophthalmopathy. Amplification of TCR beta CDR3 regions was performed using RNA transcripts as template. When the TCR CDR3 underwent first-round RT-PCR, the HTBI primer set was used. TCRdb re-called the multiplex PCR reads through MiXCR, storing one row per CDR3 protein. The sample consists of roughly 200,000 distinct CDR3 sequences, around 20% of them appearing once. This receptor was obtained from a man in his forties with Graves' hyperthyroidism. Specimen: blood.

The DNA of the CDR3 is TGCAGCGTTGAAGCTCCTTTAAATGCGAACACTGAAGCTTTCTTT. Protein product: CSVEAPLNANTEAFF. V usage is TRBV29-1 and J usage is TRBJ1-1; D unresolved. Trimming left V 1 base short and J 1 base short, with 13 bases between. The CDR3 has 15 residues. Germline-derived CDR1 and CDR2 are SQVTM and ANQGSEA.